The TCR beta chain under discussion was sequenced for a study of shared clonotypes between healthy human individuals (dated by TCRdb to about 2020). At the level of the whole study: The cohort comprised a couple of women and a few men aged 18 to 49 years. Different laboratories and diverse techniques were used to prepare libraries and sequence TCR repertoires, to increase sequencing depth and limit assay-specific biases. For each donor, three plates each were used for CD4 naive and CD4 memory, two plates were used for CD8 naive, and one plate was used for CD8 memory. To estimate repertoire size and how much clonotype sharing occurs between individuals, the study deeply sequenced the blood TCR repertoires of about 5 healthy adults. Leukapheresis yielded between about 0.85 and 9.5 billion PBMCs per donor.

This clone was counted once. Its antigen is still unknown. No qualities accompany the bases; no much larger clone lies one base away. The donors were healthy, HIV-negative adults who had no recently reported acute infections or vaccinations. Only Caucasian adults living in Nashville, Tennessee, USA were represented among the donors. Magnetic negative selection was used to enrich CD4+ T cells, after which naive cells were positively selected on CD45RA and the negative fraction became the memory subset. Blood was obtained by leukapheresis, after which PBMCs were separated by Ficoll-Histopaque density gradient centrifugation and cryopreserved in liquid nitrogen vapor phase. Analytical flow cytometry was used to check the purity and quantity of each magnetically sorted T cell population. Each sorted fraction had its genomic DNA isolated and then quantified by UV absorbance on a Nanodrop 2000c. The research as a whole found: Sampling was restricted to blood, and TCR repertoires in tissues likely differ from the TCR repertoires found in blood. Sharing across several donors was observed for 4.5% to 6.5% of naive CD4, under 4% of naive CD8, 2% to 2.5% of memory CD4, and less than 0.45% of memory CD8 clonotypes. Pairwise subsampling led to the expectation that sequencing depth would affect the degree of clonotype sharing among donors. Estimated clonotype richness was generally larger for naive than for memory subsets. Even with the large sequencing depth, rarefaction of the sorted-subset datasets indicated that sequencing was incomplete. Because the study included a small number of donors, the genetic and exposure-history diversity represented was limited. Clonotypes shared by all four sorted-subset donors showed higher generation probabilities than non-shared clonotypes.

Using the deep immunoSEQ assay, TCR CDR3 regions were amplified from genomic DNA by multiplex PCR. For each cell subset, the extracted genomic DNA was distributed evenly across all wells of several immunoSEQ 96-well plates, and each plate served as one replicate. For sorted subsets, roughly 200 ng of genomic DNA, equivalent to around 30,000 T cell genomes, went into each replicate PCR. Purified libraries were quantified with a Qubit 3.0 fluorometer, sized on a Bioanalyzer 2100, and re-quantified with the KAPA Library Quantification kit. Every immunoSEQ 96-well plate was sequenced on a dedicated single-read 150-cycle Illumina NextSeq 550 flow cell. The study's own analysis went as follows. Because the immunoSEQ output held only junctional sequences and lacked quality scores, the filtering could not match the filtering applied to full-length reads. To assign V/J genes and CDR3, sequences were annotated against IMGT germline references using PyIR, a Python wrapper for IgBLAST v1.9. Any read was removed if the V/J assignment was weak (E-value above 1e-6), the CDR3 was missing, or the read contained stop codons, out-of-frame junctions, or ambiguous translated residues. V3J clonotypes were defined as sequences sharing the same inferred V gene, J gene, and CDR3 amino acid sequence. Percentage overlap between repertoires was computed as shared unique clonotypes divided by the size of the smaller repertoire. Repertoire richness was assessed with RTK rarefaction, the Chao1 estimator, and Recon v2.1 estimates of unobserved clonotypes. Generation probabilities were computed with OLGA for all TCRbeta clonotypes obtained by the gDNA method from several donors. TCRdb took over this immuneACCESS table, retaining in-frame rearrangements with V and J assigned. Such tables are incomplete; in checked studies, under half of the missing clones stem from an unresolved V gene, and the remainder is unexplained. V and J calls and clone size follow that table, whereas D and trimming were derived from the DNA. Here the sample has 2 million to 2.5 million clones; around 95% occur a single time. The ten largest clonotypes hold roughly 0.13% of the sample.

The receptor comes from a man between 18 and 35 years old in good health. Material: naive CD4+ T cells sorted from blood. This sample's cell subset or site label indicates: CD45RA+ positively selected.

CDR3 protein: CASSLLHDSYNEQFF. The DNA is as follows: TGTGCCAGCAGTTTATTACATGACTCCTACAATGAGCAGTTCTTC. This receptor chain uses TRBV28 and TRBJ2-1, with the D gene not confidently named. From a lookup of the germline V gene, CDR1 and CDR2 are MDHEN and SYDVKM. A distance of 7 bases separates the germline ends of V and J, which lose 1 base and 0 bases respectively. The CDR3 covers 15 residues, taking in both the cysteine and the phenylalanine. Just the 45-base CDR3 DNA is kept, in frame starting at base 1. With all but the CDR3 taken from the reference TRBV28 and TRBJ2-1 genes, the full variable domain is: DVKVTQSSRYLVKRTGEKVFLECVQDMDHENMFWYRQDPGLGLRLIYFSYDVKMKEKGDIPEGYSVSREKKERFSLILESASTNQTSMYLCASSLLHDSYNEQFFGPGTRLTVL.